The 10 T cell receptor beta chains below all came from one sample that was sequenced in a study of cytomegalovirus exposure and HLA in healthy donors. Researchers ran the PCR with 60 Vbeta and 13 Jbeta primers. Repertoires were generated with immunoSEQ multiplex PCR, while TCRdb's copy carries only in-frame clones and drops some. The table has some 150,000 clones, over 60% seen once; the top ten hold about 2.9%. The source material was PBMCs. These receptors all stem from a woman in her 30s in good health and CMV-seropositive.

The J gene is TRBJ2-7, the V gene TRBV7-6, with 7 bases that match TRBD2. Germline V CDR1 and CDR2: SGHVS, FNYEAQ. The J segment lost 5 bases and the V segment lost 2 bases, leaving 12 bases of the junction unmatched. The CDR3 runs 16 residues. The CDR3 nucleotides are TGTGCCAGCAGCTTATCGGGGGGACTTGGGAGTGACGAGCAGTACTTC. Its protein is CASSLSGGLGSDEQYF.

This chain links TRBV2 with TRBJ2-7, with TRBD1 identical over 10 bases. With V trimmed by 1 base and J by 6 bases, 9 bases remained unmatched. CDR1 is SNHLY and CDR2 is FYNNEI in the germline V gene. The CDR3 covers 16 residues. The DNA of the CDR3 is TGTGCCAGCAGTGAAGTGGTGGGGACAGGGGTGCGCGAGCAGTACTTC. Protein product: CASSEVVGTGVREQYF.

The chain combines TRBV5-6 with TRBJ1-5; perhaps TRBD1 as D (5 bases). The CDR3 has 13 residues. Trimming left V 3 bases short and J 4 bases short, with 8 bases between. Germline V gene lookup returns CDR1 SGHDT and CDR2 YYEEEE. The CDR3 loop reads CASSSGVNQPQHF. CDR3 nucleotide sequence: TGTGCCAGCAGCTCGGGGGTGAATCAGCCCCAGCATTTT.

The V gene is TRBV9, the J gene TRBJ1-3; D is ambiguous. Germline V gives CDR1 SGDLS, CDR2 YYNGEE. V was cut by 0 bases and J by 3 bases, with 7 bases left in between. The CDR3 runs 14 residues. The DNA of the CDR3 is TGTGCCAGCAGCGTAGCGGGGTTTGGAAACACCATATATTTT. Amino acids: CASSVAGFGNTIYF.

The rearrangement uses TRBV18 and TRBJ1-2; D possibly corresponds to TRBD1 (5 bases). The CDR3 contains 16 residues. Germline V lookup: CDR1 KGHSH, CDR2 LQKENI. Trimming cost V 3 bases and J 3 bases, with 17 bases left between them. For the CDR3, the DNA is TGTGCCAGCTCACCCTCGAGTAAGACCAGGGACTATGGCTACACCTTC. This encodes CASSPSSKTRDYGYTF.

On this clone itself: Additional DNA sequences in this sample encode the identical CDR3. The V and J genes are TRBV18 and TRBJ1-3; TRBD1 is a possible D gene (5 bases). Deletions cut 1 base from V and 2 bases from J, with 6 bases between. The CDR3 sequence is 14 residues long. Germline V gene sequence: CDR1 KGHSH, CDR2 LQKENI. The CDR3 DNA is TGTGCCAGCTCACCACAGGGGCCTGGAAACACCATATATTTT. Amino acid sequence: CASSPQGPGNTIYF.

CDR3 nucleotides: TGTGCCAGCAGTTTATACCTAGCGGGAGAGCAGTTCTTC. Its translation is CASSLYLAGEQFF. This chain links TRBV27 with TRBJ2-1; 9 bases match TRBD2. Germline loops: CDR1 MNHEY, CDR2 SMNVEV (reference sequence). V trimming: 1 base; J trimming: 10 bases; junction bases outside the gene matches: 2. This CDR3 region has 13 residues.

V and J are TRBV7-2 and TRBJ2-1; 7 bases align to TRBD1. V lost 5 bases and J lost 0; bases outside the gene matches: 7. CDR1 is SGHTA, CDR2 FQGNSA, per germline. The CDR3 length is 16 residues. The CDR3 loop is CASSPTRDSSYNEQFF. DNA for the CDR3: TGTGCCAGCAGCCCCACTAGGGACAGCTCCTACAATGAGCAGTTCTTC.

The chain combines TRBV7-2 with TRBJ2-7; D gene unclear. Germline V gives CDR1 SGHTA, CDR2 FQGNSA. The V end was cut by 3 bases, the J end by 6 bases, with 9 bases between. The CDR3 has 12 residues. CDR3: CASSFHFTEQYF. CDR3 DNA sequence: TGTGCCAGCAGCTTCCACTTTACCGAGCAGTACTTC.

The rearrangement uses TRBV10-3 and TRBJ1-2; D unresolved. This CDR3 contains 16 residues. CDR1 is ENHRY and CDR2 is SYGVKD in the germline V gene. V was cut by 5 bases and J by 0 bases, with 16 bases left in between. The CDR3 here is CAISSSSDGANYGYTF. In nucleotides, the CDR3 is TGTGCCATCAGTTCTAGTTCCGACGGAGCTAACTATGGCTACACCTTC.